The 19 T cell receptor beta chains below all came from one sample that was sequenced in a study of OX40 agonist ivuxolimab in advanced cancers. The data were produced by immunoSEQ multiplex PCR, yet TCRdb's version contains in-frame clones alone and is incomplete. The sample carries approximately 70,000 clones, approximately 89% recorded once. Sequenced here: CD4+ or CD8+ T cells sorted from blood, sampled in a trial of the OX40 agonist ivuxolimab. These receptors all stem from an adult with an advanced solid tumor such as melanoma, head and neck, liver or kidney cancer.

V and J are TRBV30 and TRBJ1-2; D unclear. CDR3 length: 12 amino acids. CDR1 and CDR2 (germline): GTSNPN, SVGIG (reference sequence). V was cut by 6 bases and J by 1 base, with 9 bases left in between. This CDR3 is CACRGINYGYTF. The DNA of the CDR3 is TGTGCCTGCCGGGGTATTAACTATGGCTACACCTTC.

The CDR3 is CSAGEASGLNTGELFF. CDR3 nucleotide sequence: TGCAGCGCTGGGGAGGCTAGCGGTTTGAACACCGGGGAGCTGTTTTTT. The V and J genes are TRBV29-1 and TRBJ2-2; 7 bases fit TRBD2. This CDR3 has 16 amino acids. Germline CDR1 and CDR2: SQVTM and ANQGSEA. Germline trimming cut 7 bases from V and 1 base from J; bases unmatched to any gene: 12.

The rearrangement links TRBV5-6 to TRBJ2-5; 8 bases align to TRBD2. V gave up 5 bases and J gave up 4 bases; unmatched junction bases: 13. This CDR3 comprises 16 residues. The germline CDR1 and CDR2 sequences are SGHDT and YYEEEE. The chain's CDR3 is CASSFLSPGGGETQYF. The DNA of the CDR3 is TGTGCCAGCAGTTTTCTGTCCCCGGGGGGGGGAGAGACCCAGTACTTC.

The chain carries TRBV7-9 and TRBJ2-5; 8 nucleotides agree with TRBD1. The germline V gene has CDR1 SEHNR and CDR2 FQNEAQ (reference sequence). CDR3 length equals 14 residues. With V trimmed by 4 bases and J by 3 bases, 4 bases remained unmatched. CDR3 amino acids: CASSSRGPKETQYF. CDR3 DNA: TGTGCCAGCAGCTCCAGGGGGCCCAAAGAGACCCAGTACTTC.

The rearrangement joins TRBV19 to TRBJ2-7, with D perhaps matching TRBD2 (5 bases). CDR1 and CDR2 (germline): LNHDA, SQIVND (reference sequence). There are 14 residues in the CDR3. Trimming removed 5 bases at V and 3 bases at J, with 14 bases between. CDR3 residues: CASSHLGLNYEQYF. DNA for the CDR3: TGTGCCAGTAGTCACCTCGGACTCAACTACGAGCAGTACTTC.

This chain joins TRBV7-8 and TRBJ2-5; D may be TRBD2 (6 bases). Trimming left V 4 bases short and J 5 bases short, with 11 bases between. The germline gives CDR1 SGHVS, CDR2 FQNEAQ. This CDR3 has 13 amino acids. In DNA, the CDR3 is TGTGCCAGCAGCTCGGGACTTCGGGAGACCCAGTACTTC. Translated: CASSSGLRETQYF.

The chain is built from TRBV5-1 and TRBJ1-5, with D unclear. The length of the CDR3 is 15 residues. Germline CDR1 reads SGHRS; CDR2 reads YFSETQ. Deletions cut 0 bases from V and 3 bases from J, with 10 bases between. CDR3 sequence (DNA): TGCGCCAGCAGCTTGGAGGGCGCAGTCAATCAGCCCCAGCATTTT. Its protein product is CASSLEGAVNQPQHF.

The gene calls are TRBV11-2 and TRBJ2-7; TRBD1 is a possible D gene (6 bases). Germline V gives CDR1 SGHAT, CDR2 FQNNGV. The CDR3 has 15 amino acids. Trimming took off 1 base at V and 4 bases at J, with 14 bases between the two ends. This CDR3 reads CASSLGVQGTYEQYF. The CDR3 DNA is TGTGCCAGCAGCTTAGGGGTACAGGGAACTTACGAGCAGTACTTC.

This clone showed up just a few times. Here the CDR3 reads CASSSGLEYGYTF. The CDR3 DNA is TGTGCCAGTAGTAGTGGTCTCGAATATGGCTACACCTTC. This sequence joins TRBV19 and TRBJ1-2; D unresolved. Per the germline V gene, CDR1 is LNHDA and CDR2 is SQIVND (reference sequence). This CDR3 spans 13 amino acids. Trimming shortened V by 4 bases and J by 5 bases, and 11 bases separated the two germline ends.

The V gene is TRBV5-3, the J gene TRBJ1-5, with 8 bases that match TRBD1. TRBV5-3 is known as an ORF, though its function is uncertain. Trimming cost V 4 bases and J 3 bases; bases outside gene matches: 6. This CDR3 spans 15 amino acids. CDR3 residues: CARSGDRKVNQPQHF. The CDR3 bases are TGTGCCAGAAGCGGGGACAGGAAAGTCAATCAGCCCCAGCATTTT.

This chain joins TRBV7-8 and TRBJ2-3, with TRBD2 as a possible D gene (5 bases). This CDR3 is 11 amino acids long. Per germline, CDR1 SGHVS and CDR2 FQNEAQ. The ends were cut back, 6 bases at V and 5 bases at J, with 6 bases in the middle. DNA of the CDR3: TGTGCCAGCAGTCGGGGAGATACGCAGTATTTT. As protein: CASSRGDTQYF.

The chain employs TRBV6-5 and TRBJ2-7; 12 nucleotides match TRBD2. Germline V CDR1 and CDR2: MNHEY, SVGAGI. The CDR3 spans 15 residues. V gave up 5 bases and J gave up 3 bases; unmatched junction bases: 5. CDR3 in amino acids: CASSPSGRVGYEQYF. In DNA form, the CDR3 reads TGTGCCAGCAGTCCTAGCGGGAGGGTAGGCTACGAGCAGTACTTC.

V and J are TRBV5-1 and TRBJ1-4; perhaps TRBD1 as D (6 bases). Germline lookup yields CDR1 SGHRS and CDR2 YFSETQ. The CDR3 sequence is 14 residues long. Deletions cut 4 bases from V and 2 bases from J, with 9 bases between. CDR3 residues: CASSRQETNEKLFF. As DNA, the CDR3 is TGCGCCAGCAGCCGACAGGAGACTAATGAAAAACTGTTTTTT.

The V call is TRBV10-1, the J call TRBJ2-2, with D perhaps matching TRBD2 (6 bases). This CDR3 is built from 14 residues. V shed 4 bases and J shed 5 bases, with 11 bases lying between them. Germline CDR1 is WNHNN and CDR2 is SYGVQD (reference sequence). The CDR3 region has the DNA TGCGCCAGCAGTGCATTTGCGGGGACCGGGGAGCTGTTTTTT. Translating gives CASSAFAGTGELFF.

The V and J genes are TRBV5-4 and TRBJ2-7; 7 nucleotides align to TRBD1. With 3 bases clipped from V and 7 bases from J, the junction kept 10 bases outside the gene matches. The CDR3 has 14 residues. The germline CDR1 and CDR2 sequences are SGHNT and YYREEE (reference sequence). The CDR3 is CASSSTQGLGEQYF. DNA of the CDR3: TGTGCCAGCAGCTCAACACAGGGGCTCGGAGAGCAGTACTTC.

The V gene is TRBV18, the J gene TRBJ2-3, with 7 nucleotides matching TRBD2. The CDR3 extends over 16 amino acids. The V segment lost 4 bases and the J segment 2 bases; nucleotides outside the gene matches: 9. Per the germline V gene, CDR1 is KGHSH and CDR2 is LQKENI. The CDR3 is CASSHPGLGSTDTQYF. The CDR3 nucleotides are TGTGCCAGCTCACATCCTGGACTAGGGTCCACAGATACGCAGTATTTT.

The V call is TRBV30, the J call TRBJ2-1; 12 nucleotides align to TRBD2. The CDR3 is 13 amino acids. V shed 3 bases and J 9 bases; nucleotides not matched to a gene: 3. The germline CDR1 and CDR2 sequences are GTSNPN and SVGIG (reference sequence). The CDR3 region has the DNA TGTGCCTGGAGGCTAGCGGGAGGGGGTGAGCAGTTCTTC. Its translation is CAWRLAGGGEQFF.

This clone appeared a single time. The J gene is TRBJ2-5, the V gene TRBV27; 7 positions match TRBD1. V lost 5 bases and J lost 3; bases outside the gene matches: 12. CDR1 MNHEY and CDR2 SMNVEV come from the germline V gene (reference sequence). The CDR3 length is 16 residues. Here the CDR3 reads CASSQTTGEKEETQYF. CDR3 coding DNA: TGTGCCAGCAGTCAAACTACAGGGGAAAAAGAAGAGACCCAGTACTTC.

The genes are TRBV6-6 and TRBJ1-3; weak D call: TRBD1 (6 bases). CDR1 is MNHNY and CDR2 is SVGAGI in the germline V gene (reference sequence). The V gene lost 6 bases and the J gene lost 4 bases, with 13 bases spanning the gap. The CDR3 has 14 residues. Here the CDR3 reads CASRLQGQGNTIYF. The CDR3 DNA follows: TGTGCCAGCAGGCTACAGGGTCAGGGAAACACCATATATTTT.